Below are 29 T cell receptor beta chains sequenced from a single sample in a study of T cell responses to AZD1222 COVID-19 vaccine. Clones were sequenced by immunoSEQ multiplex PCR, and TCRdb holds only the in-frame ones, with some missing. The repertoire includes around 150,000 clones, over 90% of them detected once, and around 3.5% sits in the top ten. The source material was peripheral blood, sampled 28 days after the second AZD1222 dose. All receptors derive from an adult who received the AZD1222 COVID-19 vaccine.

The CDR3: CASSQHQVNEKLFF. The CDR3 bases are TGTGCCAGCAGCCAACATCAGGTTAATGAAAAACTGTTTTTT. The V call is TRBV3-1 (or the pseudogene TRBV3-2), the J call TRBJ1-4; unclear D gene. Germline CDR1 LGHDT, CDR2 YNNKEL (reference sequence). The CDR3 totals 14 residues. V was clipped by 2 bases and J by 4 bases, with 8 bases between them.

This clone was counted between two and nine times. V and J are TRBV6-5 and TRBJ1-2; no clear D gene. V gave up 2 bases and J gave up 6 bases, with 13 bases separating them. Germline-derived CDR1 and CDR2 are MNHEY and SVGAGI. This CDR3 has 14 residues. The CDR3 sequence: CASSYGVIMDGYTF. The CDR3, as DNA: TGTGCCAGCAGTTACGGGGTTATTATGGATGGCTACACCTTC.

V and J are TRBV7-8 and TRBJ1-4; D gene unclear. V dropped 2 bases and J dropped 0 bases, with 7 bases sitting between them. CDR1 and CDR2 (germline): SGHVS, FQNEAQ. CDR3 length: 15 residues. CDR3 bases: TGTGCCAGCAGCTTATTTTTCGCAACTAATGAAAAACTGTTTTTT. Amino acid sequence: CASSLFFATNEKLFF.

The rearrangement uses TRBV28 and TRBJ2-7; tentative D call: TRBD2 (5 bases). This CDR3 comprises 12 residues. V was clipped by 6 bases and J by 5 bases, with 11 bases between them. CDR1 is MDHEN, CDR2 SYDVKM, per germline. The CDR3 region has the DNA TGTGCCAGCAGAACTAGTACGAACGAGCAGTACTTC. It specifies CASRTSTNEQYF.

The gene calls are TRBV7-2 and TRBJ2-5, with 12 positions matching TRBD2. Germline lookup yields CDR1 SGHTA and CDR2 FQGNSA. J gave up 5 bases and V 4 bases, and 5 bases lay outside the gene matches. The CDR3 totals 15 residues. The CDR3 DNA reads TGTGCCAGCAGCTCAGGACTAGCGGGGTCGGAGACCCAGTACTTC. Encoded protein: CASSSGLAGSETQYF.

J is TRBJ2-3 and V is TRBV11-3; perhaps D is TRBD1 or TRBD2 (7 bases each). The CDR3 spans 16 residues. The V and J ends lost 5 bases and 6 bases respectively, with 21 bases between them. Germline assignment: CDR1 SGHNT and CDR2 YENEEA. DNA of the CDR3: TGTGCCAGCAGCGACCGAAGGGGAGGGGGCCGCGATACGCAGTATTTT. It is translated as CASSDRRGGGRDTQYF.

The V and J genes are TRBV4-3 and TRBJ1-6; D is possibly TRBD1 (5 bases). The V end was cut by 0 bases, the J end by 4 bases, with 16 bases between. This CDR3 comprises 18 residues. CDR1 is LGHNA, CDR2 YSLEER, per germline. The CDR3 region has the DNA TGCGCCAGCAGCCAAGAAACAGGTTCTTCGGGGTATAATTCACCCCTCCACTTT. This sequence encodes CASSQETGSSGYNSPLHF.

CDR3 protein: CASRVLGGTNYGYTF. Here the CDR3 DNA reads TGTGCCAGCAGGGTACTGGGGGGAACTAACTATGGCTACACCTTC. The genes are TRBV28 and TRBJ1-2, with D possibly matching TRBD1 (5 bases). The CDR3 contains 15 residues. In germline, CDR1 is MDHEN, CDR2 SYDVKM. V was trimmed by 6 bases and J by 0 bases, leaving 14 bases between them.

The chain combines TRBV7-2 with TRBJ2-5; D gene unclear. This CDR3 is 15 amino acids long. Trimming cost V 5 bases and J 5 bases, with 18 bases left between them. Per the germline V gene, CDR1 is SGHTA and CDR2 is FQGNSA. CDR3 nucleotides: TGTGCCAGCAGCCACAGCCCAGCTCGGCAGGAGACCCAGTACTTC. Translating it yields CASSHSPARQETQYF.

This clone was seen a single time. The chain joins TRBV12-3 or TRBV12-4 to TRBJ2-7; D ambiguous. This CDR3 comprises 13 residues. The V end lost 4 bases, the J end lost 2 bases, and 9 bases lay between the germline ends. The CDR3 sequence is CASSSFGPYEQYF. The DNA for the CDR3 is TGTGCCAGCAGTTCTTTCGGGCCCTACGAGCAGTACTTC.

V usage is TRBV7-2 and J usage is TRBJ1-2; no definite D call. Per the germline V gene, CDR1 is SGHTA and CDR2 is FQGNSA. The ends were cut back, 5 bases at V and 7 bases at J, with 23 bases in the middle. The CDR3 sequence is 16 residues long. CDR3 nucleotide sequence: TGTGCCAGCAGCCTCTCAAACGATCCCGGATCCGGTGGCTACACCTTC. It is translated as CASSLSNDPGSGGYTF.

The chain uses TRBV28 and TRBJ1-1; TRBD1 matches at 8 bases. CDR1 and CDR2 (germline): MDHEN, SYDVKM. V was clipped by 6 bases and J by 3 bases; unmatched bases: 9. The CDR3 length is 15 residues. The CDR3 DNA reads TGTGCCAGCAGGGGTGGACAGGGAAGGGACACTGAAGCTTTCTTT. It is translated as CASRGGQGRDTEAFF.

With regard to this clone: At one end the junction does not follow the germline gene, possibly because of a read error. The chain employs TRBV19 and TRBJ1-5, with D perhaps TRBD1 (6 bases). Germline V gives CDR1 LNHDA, CDR2 SQIVND (reference sequence). The CDR3 sequence is 14 residues long. The CDR3 coding sequence is TGTGCCAGTAGTATGGCCAGGGGAAGCCAGCCCCGGCATTTT. Translated: CASSMARGSQPRHF.

The chain recombines TRBV4-3 with TRBJ1-4; possible D gene TRBD1, 6 bases. Trimming took 3 bases from V and 14 from J, leaving 19 bases between them. The germline CDR1 and CDR2 sequences are LGHNA and YSLEER. This CDR3 region has 14 residues. The CDR3 DNA reads TGCGCCAGCAGCCAGAACCCGACAGGAGGGGTCCTGTTTTTT. This sequence encodes CASSQNPTGGVLFF.

This chain uses TRBV3-1 (or the pseudogene TRBV3-2) with TRBJ2-2; possibly TRBD2 for D (5 bases). Germline CDR1 LGHDT, CDR2 YNNKEL (reference sequence). Trimming left V 4 bases short and J 5 bases short, with 14 bases between. CDR3 size: 15 residues. The CDR3 DNA follows: TGTGCCAGCAGCCTAAAGAGGGCGCTAACCGGGGAGCTGTTTTTT. Encoded protein: CASSLKRALTGELFF.

V is TRBV6-5 and J is TRBJ1-4; TRBD1 matches at 7 bases. This CDR3 is 13 amino acids long. Trimming took 8 bases from V and 8 from J; bases not matched to a gene: 8. Germline V lookup: CDR1 MNHEY, CDR2 SVGAGI. CDR3 in DNA: TGTGCCAGCGGGCCGACAGGGAAAGAAAAACTGTTTTTT. Translating it yields CASGPTGKEKLFF.

V gene TRBV10-1 combines with J gene TRBJ1-5, with 7 positions matching TRBD1. Germline V gene sequence: CDR1 WNHNN, CDR2 SYGVQD (reference sequence). The CDR3 extends over 15 amino acids. V lost 5 bases, J lost 5 bases, and 9 bases stayed unmatched. The CDR3: CASSQGGRRDQPQHF. The CDR3 DNA reads TGCGCCAGCAGTCAGGGGGGACGTCGGGATCAGCCCCAGCATTTT.

V gene TRBV6-7 combines with J gene TRBJ2-7; D possibly uses TRBD1 or TRBD2 (6 bases each). TRBV6-7 is treated as an ORF (open reading frame) with a function not yet certain. This CDR3 contains 17 residues. V lost 2 bases and J 3 bases, leaving 20 bases between the germline ends. The CDR3 is CASSYRCETRGDYEQYF. The CDR3, as DNA: TGTGCCAGCAGTTACCGCTGCGAGACTAGGGGGGACTACGAGCAGTACTTC.

V gene TRBV3-1 (or the pseudogene TRBV3-2) combines with J gene TRBJ2-3; a weak D match, TRBD2 (6 bases). Germline CDR1 reads LGHDT; CDR2 reads YNNKEL (reference sequence). V lost 0 bases and J lost 9, with 13 bases in between. The CDR3 covers 14 residues. In nucleotides, the CDR3 is TGTGCCAGCAGCCAAGATCCCGGGAGTGTCACGCAGTATTTT. It codes for CASSQDPGSVTQYF.

This clone has just one count. The J gene is TRBJ2-7, the V gene TRBV29-1; no firm D call. The CDR3 spans 14 residues. Trimming shortened V by 2 bases and J by 10 bases, and 21 bases separated the two germline ends. CDR1 and CDR2 from the germline V gene are SQVTM and ANQGSEA. For the CDR3, the DNA is TGCAGCGTTGAACCGACTGGGAACCCTACGAACCAGTACTTC. The encoded protein is CSVEPTGNPTNQYF.

This clone occurred once. The chain employs TRBV5-1 and TRBJ2-7; TRBD2 agrees at 10 bases. Per the germline V gene, CDR1 is SGHRS and CDR2 is YFSETQ. This CDR3 region has 17 residues. The V gene end was trimmed by 0 bases and the J gene end by 0 bases; junction bases not matched to a gene: 6. The CDR3 sequence is CASSLGLAGVSSYEQYF. For the CDR3, the DNA is TGCGCCAGCAGCTTGGGTCTAGCGGGAGTGAGCTCCTACGAGCAGTACTTC.

The rearrangement joins TRBV11-3 to TRBJ2-3; tentatively, D is TRBD1 (5 bases). The CDR3 consists of 19 residues. Trimming took off 3 bases at V and 2 bases at J, with 24 bases between the two ends. Per the germline V gene, CDR1 is SGHNT and CDR2 is YENEEA. This chain's CDR3 is CASSFKGPPGHELTDTQYF. CDR3 coding DNA: TGTGCCAGCAGCTTCAAAGGACCTCCTGGACACGAACTCACAGATACGCAGTATTTT.

The chain combines TRBV9 with TRBJ2-1, with TRBD2 identical over 13 bases. V lost 4 bases to trimming and J lost 15 bases; unmatched junction nucleotides: 10. Germline assignment: CDR1 SGDLS and CDR2 YYNGEE. The CDR3 length is 14 residues. The CDR3 DNA sequence: TGTGCCAGCAGCATAGGACTAGCGGGAGAAGGGAGGTTCTTC. The encoded protein is CASSIGLAGEGRFF.

The V gene is TRBV9, the J gene TRBJ1-1, with D unresolved. This CDR3 region has 13 residues. V was pared by 5 bases and J by 3 bases, with 11 bases between. The V gene's germline CDR1 is SGDLS and CDR2 YYNGEE. CDR3 bases: TGTGCCAGCAGTTATAGACGGCACACTGAAGCTTTCTTT. Residues: CASSYRRHTEAFF.

In nucleotides, the CDR3 is TGTGCCAGCAGCACGGGTACGAACTATGGCTACACCTTC. As protein: CASSTGTNYGYTF. The V gene is TRBV5-4, the J gene TRBJ1-2; D remains ambiguous. The germline gives CDR1 SGHNT, CDR2 YYREEE (reference sequence). The germline V and J ends were trimmed by 4 bases and 2 bases, with 9 bases remaining between them. This CDR3 is 13 amino acids long.

The rearrangement joins TRBV19 to TRBJ1-1; possibly TRBD1 for D (5 bases). Germline V CDR1 and CDR2: LNHDA, SQIVND (reference sequence). V was clipped by 4 bases and J by 8 bases, with 14 bases between them. The CDR3 consists of 13 residues. Here the CDR3 DNA reads TGTGCCAGTAGTACTGGCCCCAGGGCGGAAGCTTTCTTT. Protein: CASSTGPRAEAFF.

The CDR3 loop is CASSQAPYGYTF. The CDR3 bases are TGTGCCAGCAGTCAAGCCCCCTATGGCTACACCTTC. This rearrangement joins TRBV25-1 to TRBJ1-2, with no clear D. The germline V gene encodes CDR1 MGHDK and CDR2 SYGVNS. This CDR3 has 12 amino acids. The ends were cut back, 5 bases at V and 4 bases at J, with 8 bases in the middle.

The chain recombines TRBV29-1 with TRBJ1-1; 8 bases line up with TRBD1. The CDR3 totals 11 residues. V lost 6 bases to trimming and J lost 8 bases; unmatched junction nucleotides: 5. The germline V gene has CDR1 SQVTM and CDR2 ANQGSEA. The CDR3 nucleotides are TGCAGCGTATGGACAGGGAGGGAAGCTTTCTTT. It specifies CSVWTGREAFF.

This clone was detected only once. This chain joins TRBV9 and TRBJ2-1; 8 bases align to TRBD2. J gave up 7 bases and V 4 bases, and 10 bases lay outside the gene matches. Germline CDR1 and CDR2: SGDLS and YYNGEE. This CDR3 is 15 amino acids long. Written as DNA, the CDR3 is TGTGCCAGCAGCCCTACGGGAGGGCCTCTAAATGAGCAGTTCTTC. Its translation is CASSPTGGPLNEQFF.